This TCR beta chain emerged from a study of blood T cell repertoires in COVID-19 (dated by TCRdb to about 2020). Some background on the complete study: Collaborator samples came from the United States, Italy and Spain and covered acute and convalescent phases of COVID-19. The sample metadata nearly always contained a de-identified subject ID, COVID-19 status, age in years and sex. The repertoires were released in a freely available public database intended as a resource for research on the immune response to SARS-CoV-2. The material from the prospective study consisted of cDNA or gDNA derived from T cells, B-cell-depleted T cells, or PBMCs. The dataset comprised deeply sampled blood TCRbeta repertoires from subjects exposed to, actively infected with, or recovered from COVID-19. Where available, HLA class I and class II types were taken from metadata supplied by the sample provider and were not determined by assay-based typing. Samples were obtained from the ongoing ImmuneRACE study (first 160 participants) and from about 1,300 subjects provided by 6 global collaborators.

Whole blood was collected in K2EDTA tubes by collaborating institutions according to the institutions' own protocols. For TCRbeta analysis, collaborators shipped samples in one of three forms: frozen whole blood, isolated PBMCs, or DNA extracted from either of those sample types. This clone was seen only a few times. The target of this receptor is not known. Base quality data are lacking; no much larger clone is found one base away. TCRbeta CDR3 regions were amplified from genomic DNA by means of the immunoSEQ Assay, a bias-controlled multiplex PCR. The source study handled its data this way. The number of nucleated cells in each sample was estimated by amplification of reference gene primers within the assay. To quantify the absolute abundance of each unique TCRbeta CDR3 rearrangement, sequence reads were collapsed and filtered. For each sample, productive Simpson clonality was calculated by taking the square root of Simpson's diversity index across productive rearrangements. TCRdb took this table from immuneACCESS and kept in-frame rearrangements with V and J called. Such tables lack part of the clones; where checked against another copy, unresolved V genes explain under half of the gap, and the rest is unexplained. That table is the source of V, J and clone size, and D and trimming were worked out from the DNA. This sample comprises 90,000 to 140,000 clones, about three quarters of them detected only once. The ten largest account for around 19% of the sample.

Study-wide findings and limitations: The amount of clinical and demographic metadata varied by source and participant and was provided uncurated.

The junction shows trimming of 2 bases on V and 4 bases on J, plus 14 bases between the germline ends. The CDR3 runs 15 residues from the cysteine to the phenylalanine. Solely the CDR3 DNA is kept, with 45 bases framed from the first base. In the germline V gene, CDR1 corresponds to LGHNA and CDR2 to YSLEER. The chain couples TRBV4-3 to TRBJ1-1; 5 matching bases give a weak D call of TRBD1. Input material: peripheral blood. The clonotype was recovered from a woman between 65 and 79 years old with acute or convalescent COVID-19. The nucleotide sequence reads TGCGCCAGCAGCCAACGTTCTCAGGGAGGCACTGAAGCTTTCTTT. Translated, this gives CASSQRSQGGTEAFF.